These 27 T cell receptor beta chains share one sample of origin, sequenced in a study of blood T cell repertoires in COVID-19. Only in-frame clones appear in the TCRdb table, and some are missing; sequencing was by immunoSEQ multiplex PCR. Of around 170,000 clones in the sample, around 88% were seen once. Sequences were obtained from peripheral blood. These receptors were obtained from a woman younger than 45 with acute or convalescent COVID-19.

The rearrangement links TRBV28 to TRBJ1-4; D not resolved. V lost 8 bases and J lost 8, with 9 bases in between. The CDR3 loop spans 11 amino acids. Germline V gives CDR1 MDHEN, CDR2 SYDVKM. CDR3 in amino acids: CASSVREKLFF. The CDR3 DNA is TGTGCCAGCTCCGTGCGGGAAAAACTGTTTTTT.

For the CDR3, the DNA is TGTGCCAGCAGGGTAGTACAGAACTTGAATGAGCAGTTCTTC. Translating it yields CASRVVQNLNEQFF. The chain combines TRBV28 with TRBJ2-1; unclear D gene. This CDR3 has 14 residues. The ends were cut back, 6 bases at V and 7 bases at J, with 16 bases in the middle. Germline-derived CDR1 and CDR2 are MDHEN and SYDVKM. The whole variable domain, remainder taken from reference TRBV28 and TRBJ2-1, is DVKVTQSSRYLVKRTGEKVFLECVQDMDHENMFWYRQDPGLGLRLIYFSYDVKMKEKGDIPEGYSVSREKKERFSLILESASTNQTSMYLCASRVVQNLNEQFFGPGTRLTVL.

The chain is built from TRBV7-9 and TRBJ2-3; 10 nucleotides align to TRBD2. Germline V gene data show CDR1 as SEHNR and CDR2 as FQNEAQ (reference sequence). The CDR3 is 16 residues long. V lost 5 bases, J lost 4 bases, and 9 bases stayed unmatched. This CDR3 reads CASSPTSGTSADTQYF. The CDR3 DNA sequence: TGTGCCAGCAGCCCCACCTCCGGGACTAGCGCAGATACGCAGTATTTT.

The rearrangement links TRBV2 to TRBJ2-7; 16 nucleotides agree with TRBD2. J was trimmed by 12 bases and V by 4 bases; bases with no gene match: 6. From germline, CDR1 is SNHLY and CDR2 FYNNEI. CDR3 length equals 14 residues. The chain's CDR3 is CASSGPGLAGGLYF. In DNA form, the CDR3 reads TGTGCCAGCAGTGGGCCGGGACTAGCGGGAGGGCTGTACTTC.

V and J are TRBV24-1 and TRBJ2-7; D ambiguous. The CDR3 spans 12 residues. Trimming left V 5 bases short and J 4 bases short, with 8 bases between. Germline assignment: CDR1 KGHDR and CDR2 SFDVKD. The CDR3 nucleotides are TGTGCCACCAGTGTAACTGGTTACGAGCAGTACTTC. This codes for CATSVTGYEQYF.

The V and J genes are TRBV19 and TRBJ2-1; D remains ambiguous. Trimming shortened V by 7 bases and J by 2 bases, and 9 bases separated the two germline ends. CDR1 LNHDA and CDR2 SQIVND come from the germline V gene (reference sequence). This CDR3 has 13 residues. Here the CDR3 reads CASKGRPYNEQFF. The CDR3, as DNA: TGTGCCAGTAAAGGCAGGCCCTACAATGAGCAGTTCTTC.

The chain employs TRBV2 and TRBJ1-4; 7 bases are shared with TRBD1. Germline V lookup: CDR1 SNHLY, CDR2 FYNNEI. This CDR3 comprises 13 residues. V was clipped by 6 bases and J by 6 bases; unmatched bases: 4. The CDR3 protein is CASRRDSDEKLFF. The CDR3 DNA follows: TGTGCCAGCAGGCGGGACAGTGATGAAAAACTGTTTTTT.

The chain uses TRBV28 and TRBJ2-5; 11 bases line up with TRBD1. Germline V gene data show CDR1 as MDHEN and CDR2 as SYDVKM. The length of the CDR3 is 15 residues. V shed 6 bases, J shed 2 bases, and the junction held 5 bases outside the gene matches. CDR3 residues: CASRHGTGGQETQYF. CDR3 coding DNA: TGTGCCAGCAGGCACGGGACAGGGGGACAAGAGACCCAGTACTTC.

This clone was recorded only once. The chain recombines TRBV19 with TRBJ2-7, with 7 bases lining up with TRBD2. CDR3 size: 16 residues. V shed 7 bases and J 3 bases; nucleotides not matched to a gene: 15. Per germline, CDR1 LNHDA and CDR2 SQIVND (reference sequence). CDR3 sequence: CASTPSGTSFGYEQYF. In DNA form, the CDR3 reads TGTGCCAGTACCCCGAGCGGGACCTCCTTCGGCTACGAGCAGTACTTC. The complete variable domain, with remaining parts taken from reference TRBV19 and TRBJ2-7, reads DGGITQSPKYLFRKEGQNVTLSCEQNLNHDAMYWYRQDPGQGLRLIYYSQIVNDFQKGDIAEGYSVSREKKESFPLTVTSAQKNPTAFYLCASTPSGTSFGYEQYFGPGTRLTVT.

CDR3 in amino acids: CASSAGTGGSGANVLTF. CDR3 sequence (DNA): TGTGCCAGCTCAGCCGGGACAGGGGGATCTGGGGCCAACGTCCTGACTTTC. J is TRBJ2-6 and V is TRBV18, with TRBD1 matching over 11 bases. The CDR3 is 17 residues long. CDR1 and CDR2 from the germline V gene are KGHSH and LQKENI. V lost 5 bases and J lost 1; bases outside the gene matches: 4.

J is TRBJ1-4 and V is TRBV29-1; D is uncertain. With 4 bases removed from V and 2 bases from J, the gap between germline ends came to 5 bases. The CDR3 is 12 amino acids. Germline CDR1 SQVTM, CDR2 ANQGSEA. CDR3 nucleotide sequence: TGCAGCGTTGGAGCTACTAATGAAAAACTGTTTTTT. It is translated as CSVGATNEKLFF.

The CDR3: CASSLDRFSPLHF. The CDR3 DNA sequence: TGCGCCAGCAGCTTGGATAGATTTTCACCCCTCCACTTT. J is TRBJ1-6 and V is TRBV5-1; D ambiguous. Per the germline V gene, CDR1 is SGHRS and CDR2 is YFSETQ. The CDR3 has 13 residues. The V and J ends lost 0 bases and 9 bases respectively, with 7 bases between them. Looking up the rest from reference TRBV5-1 and TRBJ1-6 gives the full variable domain: KAGVTQTPRYLIKTRGQQVTLSCSPISGHRSVSWYQQTPGQGLQFLFEYFSETQRNKGNFPGRFSGRQFSNSRSEMNVSTLELGDSALYLCASSLDRFSPLHFGNGTRLTVT.

The chain couples TRBV30 to TRBJ2-3, with 7 bases that match TRBD1. The CDR3 runs 13 residues. V lost 3 bases to trimming and J lost 2 bases; unmatched junction nucleotides: 2. The V gene's germline CDR1 is GTSNPN and CDR2 SVGIG (reference sequence). The CDR3 loop is CAWSTGATDTQYF. CDR3 in DNA: TGTGCCTGGAGCACAGGGGCCACAGATACGCAGTATTTT. The full variable domain, with the rest looked up from reference TRBV30 and TRBJ2-3, is SQTIHQWPATLVQPVGSPLSLECTVEGTSNPNLYWYRQAAGRGLQLLFYSVGIGQISSEVPQNLSASRPQDRQFILSSKKLLLSDSGFYLCAWSTGATDTQYFGPGTRLTVL.

The chain employs TRBV28 and TRBJ1-4; possible D gene TRBD1, 6 bases. The CDR3 is made up of 15 amino acids. Germline CDR1 and CDR2: MDHEN and SYDVKM. The V end was cut by 6 bases, the J end by 4 bases, with 15 bases between. CDR3 amino acids: CASSSADSGNEKLFF. The CDR3 region has the DNA TGTGCCAGCAGCTCCGCGGACAGTGGTAATGAAAAACTGTTTTTT.

The rearrangement links TRBV6-6 to TRBJ1-1; tentative D call: TRBD1 (5 bases). CDR1 and CDR2 from the germline V gene are MNHNY and SVGAGI (reference sequence). The CDR3 is 14 residues long. V shed 2 bases and J shed 4 bases, with 11 bases lying between them. The CDR3: CASSYARDTTEAFF. As DNA, the CDR3 is TGTGCCAGCAGTTACGCCAGGGATACCACTGAAGCTTTCTTT.

J is TRBJ1-1 and V is TRBV3-1 (or the pseudogene TRBV3-2), with D possibly matching TRBD1 (6 bases). Trimming removed 0 bases from V and 8 bases from J, with 13 bases in between. Germline V CDR1 and CDR2: LGHDT, YNNKEL (reference sequence). CDR3 size: 14 residues. CDR3 region: CASSQEGGVVEAFF. As DNA, the CDR3 is TGTGCCAGCAGCCAAGAAGGGGGGGTAGTCGAAGCTTTCTTT.

The chain links TRBV7-2 to TRBJ1-5; D not resolved. This CDR3 has 14 residues. Looked up from germline, CDR1 is SGHTA and CDR2 is FQGNSA. V lost 1 base and J 9 bases, leaving 13 bases between the germline ends. The DNA of the CDR3 is TGTGCCAGCAGCTTAGGTCCCTCTGAGTTGCCCCAGCATTTT. It translates to CASSLGPSELPQHF.

The chain has TRBV11-2 and TRBJ2-1, with D possibly matching TRBD1 (5 bases). The CDR3 spans 13 residues. Germline-derived CDR1 and CDR2 are SGHAT and FQNNGV. With 5 bases removed from V and 8 bases from J, the gap between germline ends came to 13 bases. The CDR3 coding sequence is TGTGCCAGCAGCCTAAAGGACAAGGATGAGCAGTTCTTC. Its translation: CASSLKDKDEQFF.

The chain recombines TRBV12-5 with TRBJ2-1; possibly TRBD1 for D (6 bases). The germline V gene encodes CDR1 LGHNT and CDR2 FRNRAP. CDR3 length: 14 amino acids. Trimming left V 5 bases short and J 7 bases short, with 15 bases between. CDR3 DNA sequence: TGTGCTAGTGGTCTTATTTTAGGGGGAAATGAGCAGTTCTTC. Translation: CASGLILGGNEQFF.

The chain recombines TRBV18 with TRBJ2-1; the match to TRBD2 covers 10 bases. Germline assignment: CDR1 KGHSH and CDR2 LQKENI. The CDR3 runs to 17 residues. V trimming: 2 bases; J trimming: 7 bases; junction bases outside the gene matches: 11. The CDR3 protein is CASSPGETSGFRNEQFF. In DNA form, the CDR3 reads TGTGCCAGCTCACCAGGTGAGACTAGCGGGTTCAGAAATGAGCAGTTCTTC.

The chain has TRBV6-5 and TRBJ2-7; no reliable D call. Germline CDR1 MNHEY, CDR2 SVGAGI. The CDR3 runs to 13 residues. The V end was cut by 7 bases, the J end by 1 base, with 11 bases between. The CDR3 nucleotides read TGTGCCAGCACCTCCGAGGTGTCCTACGAGCAGTACTTC. As protein: CASTSEVSYEQYF.

This clone occurred once. This chain connects TRBV12-3 or TRBV12-4 to TRBJ2-1; D is unclear. This CDR3 comprises 12 residues. V lost 3 bases to trimming and J lost 7 bases, with 7 bases between them. For the CDR3, the DNA is TGTGCCAGCAGTTTTTGGGCAAATGAGCAGTTCTTC. Translating it yields CASSFWANEQFF.

The chain links TRBV19 to TRBJ1-1; D is possibly TRBD1 (5 bases). V was shortened by 5 bases and J by 5 bases, with 15 bases between the two germline ends. CDR3 length: 14 amino acids. Looked up from germline, CDR1 is LNHDA and CDR2 is SQIVND (reference sequence). CDR3 DNA: TGTGCCAGTAGTGCCGGAGGGGCGCGGACTGAAGCTTTCTTT. It codes for CASSAGGARTEAFF.

The rearrangement links TRBV4-1 to TRBJ2-5; 7 bases are shared with TRBD2. The CDR3 is made up of 15 amino acids. CDR1 and CDR2 (germline): MGHRA, YSYEKL. V lost 1 base to trimming and J lost 5 bases; unmatched junction nucleotides: 7. The CDR3 nucleotides are TGCGCCAGCAGCCAAGGATGGGGAGGGCCGGAGACCCAGTACTTC. It is translated as CASSQGWGGPETQYF.

J is TRBJ1-6 and V is TRBV13; 8 bases fit TRBD1. There are 15 residues in the CDR3. The germline gives CDR1 PRHDT, CDR2 FYEKMQ (reference sequence). V shed 4 bases, J shed 10 bases, and the junction held 9 bases outside the gene matches. The CDR3 DNA follows: TGTGCCAGCAGCTACCGACAGGGGCTCGCGTCACCCCTCCACTTT. It yields the protein CASSYRQGLASPLHF.

V is TRBV19 and J is TRBJ1-5; a possible D gene is TRBD1 (5 bases). Germline V gene lookup returns CDR1 LNHDA and CDR2 SQIVND (reference sequence). CDR3 length: 13 amino acids. V shed 8 bases and J shed 7 bases, with 15 bases lying between them. CDR3 in amino acids: CASGIQGSQPQHF. DNA for the CDR3: TGTGCCAGTGGGATCCAGGGATCCCAGCCCCAGCATTTT. Full variable domain (rest looked up from reference TRBV19 and TRBJ1-5): DGGITQSPKYLFRKEGQNVTLSCEQNLNHDAMYWYRQDPGQGLRLIYYSQIVNDFQKGDIAEGYSVSREKKESFPLTVTSAQKNPTAFYLCASGIQGSQPQHFGDGTRLSIL.

This sequence joins TRBV5-6 and TRBJ1-2; D gene uncertain. This CDR3 is built from 11 residues. Trimming took 1 base from V and 8 from J, leaving 6 bases between them. CDR1 and CDR2 from the germline V gene are SGHDT and YYEEEE. DNA for the CDR3: TGTGCCAGCAGCTTGCAGTCCGGCTACACCTTC. Protein sequence: CASSLQSGYTF.